This entry features one T cell receptor beta chain sequence. This entry belongs to a study of shared clonotypes between healthy human individuals. The germline gives CDR1 MNHNS, CDR2 SASEGT. The length of the CDR3 is 15 residues. The V gene lost 1 base and the J gene lost 8 bases, with 12 bases spanning the gap. TCRdb keeps only in-frame clones here, not all; method: immunoSEQ multiplex PCR. This table holds roughly 300,000 clones, 70% to 75% found once. Material: memory CD4+ T cells sorted from blood. The subset: CD45RA-negative fraction. The TCR was taken from a man aged 30 to 39 in good health. J is TRBJ1-6 and V is TRBV6-1, with D uncertain. For the CDR3, the DNA is TGTGCCAGCAGTGAAGGACCCGGCGGCGATTCACCCCTCCACTTT. Protein product: CASSEGPGGDSPLHF.